Below, 25 T cell receptor beta chains from the same sample are listed, as sequenced in a study of blood T cell repertoires in COVID-19. Generated by immunoSEQ multiplex PCR, the TCRdb table keeps only in-frame clones and is missing some. The table records 200,000 to 300,000 clones, about 83% of them present only once. The specimen was peripheral blood. These receptors came from a human donor in a cohort sampled during active COVID-19.

Many counts were recorded for this clone. Other DNA sequences from this sample encode an identical CDR3 as well. The rearrangement joins TRBV2 to TRBJ1-5; D perhaps matches TRBD1 (5 bases). Between the trimmed V and J ends, which lost 5 bases and 2 bases, there was a span of 7 bases. The germline V gene has CDR1 SNHLY and CDR2 FYNNEI. The CDR3 length is 13 residues. CDR3: CASSLQGNQPQHF. CDR3 bases: TGTGCCAGCAGTTTACAGGGCAATCAGCCCCAGCATTTT.

The chain couples TRBV5-1 to TRBJ1-2; D remains ambiguous. The germline V and J ends were trimmed by 0 bases and 8 bases, with 8 bases remaining between them. The germline gives CDR1 SGHRS, CDR2 YFSETQ. This CDR3 is built from 12 residues. CDR3 in amino acids: CASSLAGEGYTF. The CDR3 DNA follows: TGCGCCAGCAGCTTGGCCGGGGAAGGCTACACCTTC.

There are a few counts of this clone. V is TRBV7-9 and J is TRBJ1-6; a possible D gene is TRBD1 (6 bases). The length of the CDR3 is 15 residues. Germline loops: CDR1 SEHNR, CDR2 FQNEAQ (reference sequence). V gave up 6 bases and J gave up 6 bases, with 15 bases separating them. The CDR3 here is CASSQAGALNSPLHF. DNA of the CDR3: TGTGCCAGCAGTCAAGCAGGGGCGCTTAATTCACCCCTCCACTTT.

The rearrangement joins TRBV5-3 to TRBJ2-1, with 9 bases fitting TRBD1. TRBV5-3 is an ORF; its function is uncertain. Losses at the gene ends were 3 bases for V and 3 bases for J; bases not matched to a gene: 7. The CDR3 has 16 residues. The CDR3 nucleotides are TGTGCCAGAAGCTGGTTGGGGGACAGGGACTACAATGAGCAGTTCTTC. Translated, it gives CARSWLGDRDYNEQFF.

V and J are TRBV2 and TRBJ2-5, with D possibly TRBD2 on 7 matching bases. V dropped 7 bases and J dropped 4 bases, with 19 bases sitting between them. In germline, CDR1 is SNHLY, CDR2 FYNNEI. This CDR3 has 15 residues. Here the CDR3 DNA reads TGTGCCAGCACCCAGTCTGGGGGGGCGGGAGAGACCCAGTACTTC. Its protein product is CASTQSGGAGETQYF.

The CDR3 region is CASVALTGSYEQYF. In DNA form, the CDR3 reads TGTGCCAGCGTGGCCCTGACAGGGTCCTACGAGCAGTACTTC. The gene calls are TRBV27 and TRBJ2-7; 7 bases are shared with TRBD1. Trimming removed 8 bases from V and 1 base from J; junction bases left unmatched: 8. Germline-derived CDR1 and CDR2 are MNHEY and SMNVEV (reference sequence). The CDR3 has 14 amino acids.

The chain recombines TRBV21-1 with TRBJ2-7; TRBD1 was called by the table and not checked on the DNA. TRBV21-1 is tagged as a pseudogene. CDR3 size: 12 residues. The CDR3, as DNA: TGTGCCAGCAGCGCATCCAGGGGCGAGCAGTACTTC. It translates to CASSASRGEQYF.

This chain uses TRBV24-1 with TRBJ2-3; 9 nucleotides agree with TRBD2. The length of the CDR3 is 16 residues. Germline CDR1 reads KGHDR; CDR2 reads SFDVKD. Trimming removed 2 bases from V and 3 bases from J; junction bases left unmatched: 5. This CDR3 is CATSDSISGGTDTQYF. DNA for the CDR3: TGTGCCACCAGTGATTCGATTAGCGGGGGAACAGATACGCAGTATTTT.

The rearrangement joins TRBV6-5 to TRBJ2-7, with 9 positions matching TRBD1. Trimming removed 5 bases from V and 4 bases from J; junction bases left unmatched: 9. Germline CDR1 reads MNHEY; CDR2 reads SVGAGI. CDR3 size: 15 residues. CDR3 sequence: CASSPQTGTGYEQYF. CDR3 nucleotide sequence: TGTGCCAGCAGTCCCCAGACCGGGACAGGGTACGAGCAGTACTTC.

This sequence joins TRBV2 and TRBJ2-1; no definite D call. This CDR3 is 11 amino acids long. Per germline, CDR1 SNHLY and CDR2 FYNNEI. Trimming shortened V by 5 bases and J by 6 bases, and 5 bases separated the two germline ends. The CDR3 spells CASSYSNEQFF. In DNA form, the CDR3 reads TGTGCCAGCAGTTATAGCAATGAGCAGTTCTTC.

This clone has just one count. This rearrangement joins TRBV5-1 to TRBJ2-2; possibly TRBD1 for D (5 bases). V was pared by 1 base and J by 6 bases, with 7 bases between. Germline loops: CDR1 SGHRS, CDR2 YFSETQ. This CDR3 is 13 amino acids long. The chain's CDR3 is CASSLMTAGELFF. CDR3 bases: TGCGCCAGCAGCTTGATGACAGCCGGGGAGCTGTTTTTT.

This chain joins TRBV19 and TRBJ2-1, with 10 bases aligning to TRBD2. The CDR3 has 16 amino acids. V was clipped by 4 bases and J by 0 bases; unmatched bases: 3. CDR1 and CDR2 (germline): LNHDA, SQIVND (reference sequence). In DNA form, the CDR3 reads TGTGCCAGTAGTACACTAGCGGGGAGCTCCTACAATGAGCAGTTCTTC. Residues: CASSTLAGSSYNEQFF.

The chain employs TRBV10-1 and TRBJ1-1; possible D gene TRBD1, 5 bases. This CDR3 has 14 amino acids. V gave up 5 bases and J gave up 3 bases, with 13 bases separating them. Germline-derived CDR1 and CDR2 are WNHNN and SYGVQD (reference sequence). The CDR3 protein is CASSYGPGDTEAFF. For the CDR3, the DNA is TGCGCCAGCAGTTACGGACCGGGGGACACTGAAGCTTTCTTT.

The chain combines TRBV6-6 with TRBJ1-4; TRBD1 agrees at 8 bases. Trimming cost V 2 bases and J 8 bases; bases outside gene matches: 7. The CDR3 runs to 15 residues. CDR1 and CDR2 from the germline V gene are MNHNY and SVGAGI (reference sequence). The CDR3 here is CASSYTRGLEEKLFF. CDR3 DNA sequence: TGTGCCAGCAGTTACACCAGGGGGCTCGAGGAAAAACTGTTTTTT.

The CDR3 sequence is CASRTRQGIDQPQHF. The CDR3 DNA reads TGCGCCAGCAGGACAAGACAGGGTATCGATCAGCCCCAGCATTTT. J is TRBJ1-5 and V is TRBV10-2; TRBD1 matches 7 bases. Trimming removed 6 bases from V and 5 bases from J; junction bases left unmatched: 10. The CDR3 contains 15 residues. CDR1 is WSHSY and CDR2 is SAAADI in the germline V gene.

The chain's CDR3 is CASSLQPTENQPQHF. The DNA of the CDR3 is TGTGCCAGCAGCTTACAACCCACTGAGAATCAGCCCCAGCATTTT. This sequence joins TRBV7-6 and TRBJ1-5; no reliable D call. Per the germline V gene, CDR1 is SGHVS and CDR2 is FNYEAQ. Trimming cost V 2 bases and J 4 bases, with 12 bases left between them. The CDR3 extends over 15 amino acids.

The V call is TRBV24-1, the J call TRBJ1-2, with 11 bases aligning to TRBD1. The V gene end was trimmed by 4 bases and the J gene end by 6 bases; junction bases not matched to a gene: 3. The CDR3 covers 14 residues. Germline CDR1 and CDR2: KGHDR and SFDVKD. CDR3 in amino acids: CATSDRTGGDGYTF. The CDR3 DNA is TGTGCCACCAGTGACCGGACAGGGGGCGATGGCTACACCTTC.

V gene TRBV4-1 combines with J gene TRBJ2-2; D is perhaps TRBD2 (5 bases). The V gene's germline CDR1 is MGHRA and CDR2 YSYEKL. Trimming removed 0 bases from V and 7 bases from J, with 6 bases in between. The CDR3 spans 13 residues. The CDR3 DNA reads as TGCGCCAGCAGCCAAGATCGGGGCGGGGAGCTGTTTTTT. Translated, it gives CASSQDRGGELFF.

V usage is TRBV11-2 and J usage is TRBJ2-7, with TRBD2 identical over 9 bases. Germline V gives CDR1 SGHAT, CDR2 FQNNGV. J lost 2 bases, V lost 7 bases, and 6 bases had no gene match. The CDR3 length is 14 residues. In DNA form, the CDR3 reads TGTGCCAGCAAAGAGACTAGCGGTGCCTACGAGCAGTACTTC. Its translation is CASKETSGAYEQYF.

This rearrangement joins TRBV28 to TRBJ1-6, with 10 bases aligning to TRBD1. J was trimmed by 5 bases and V by 11 bases; bases with no gene match: 15. This CDR3 comprises 17 residues. The germline V gene has CDR1 MDHEN and CDR2 SYDVKM. The CDR3 region is CAGQTGQGWNDNSPLHF. The CDR3 DNA reads TGTGCCGGACAGACGGGACAGGGGTGGAACGATAATTCACCCCTCCACTTT.

V and J are TRBV4-1 and TRBJ2-7; TRBD1 agrees at 9 bases. The germline V gene has CDR1 MGHRA and CDR2 YSYEKL. This CDR3 has 15 residues. Trimming removed 3 bases from V and 1 base from J; junction bases left unmatched: 4. In nucleotides, the CDR3 is TGCGCCAGCAGCCATGTGACAGGGGGTTCCTACGAGCAGTACTTC. It encodes CASSHVTGGSYEQYF.

The chain employs TRBV9 and TRBJ2-2; a weak D match, TRBD2 (6 bases). The germline CDR1 and CDR2 sequences are SGDLS and YYNGEE. There are 15 residues in the CDR3. Trimming pared 4 bases from V and 0 bases from J, leaving 10 bases between. The CDR3 spells CASSLRLANTGELFF. Here the CDR3 DNA reads TGTGCCAGCAGCCTACGACTAGCGAACACCGGGGAGCTGTTTTTT.

V and J are TRBV20-1 and TRBJ2-7; TRBD2 aligns across 14 bases. In germline, CDR1 is DFQATT, CDR2 SNEGSKA (reference sequence). The trim removed 3 bases at V and 2 bases at J, leaving 3 bases unmatched. The CDR3 consists of 15 residues. CDR3 bases: TGCAGTGCTAGTAAGACTAGCGGGAGGGCCTACGAGCAGTACTTC. This codes for CSASKTSGRAYEQYF.

The genes are TRBV19 and TRBJ1-1; D is perhaps TRBD1 (5 bases). CDR3 length: 14 amino acids. Germline V CDR1 and CDR2: LNHDA, SQIVND (reference sequence). Trimming cost V 7 bases and J 5 bases, with 17 bases left between them. In DNA, the CDR3 is TGTGCCAGTAAGCAGGGCCCGGCGCAGACTGAAGCTTTCTTT. It yields the protein CASKQGPAQTEAFF.

The chain uses TRBV28 and TRBJ1-1, with TRBD1 matching over 7 bases. Germline CDR1 is MDHEN and CDR2 is SYDVKM. V gave up 8 bases and J gave up 4 bases; unmatched junction bases: 4. The CDR3 runs to 12 residues. The CDR3 loop reads CASQGGGTEAFF. The CDR3 region has the DNA TGTGCCAGCCAAGGGGGCGGCACTGAAGCTTTCTTT.